This record covers a single TCR beta chain. There is no known antigen for this receptor. One base away there is no much larger clone; base qualities are not given. The data stem from a study of blood T cell repertoires in COVID-19 (dated by TCRdb to the early 2020s). In the study overall: Samples from collaborators originated in the United States, Italy and Spain and spanned both the acute and convalescent phases of COVID-19. The sample metadata nearly always contained a de-identified subject ID, COVID-19 status, age in years and sex. The dataset comprised deeply sampled blood TCRbeta repertoires from subjects exposed to, actively infected with, or recovered from COVID-19. The material from the prospective study consisted of cDNA or gDNA derived from T cells, B-cell-depleted T cells, or PBMCs. The repertoires were released in a freely available public database intended as a resource for research on the immune response to SARS-CoV-2. The samples were drawn from the first 160 participants of the ongoing ImmuneRACE study and from 950 to 1,500 subjects provided by 6 global collaborators. Where available, HLA class I and class II types were taken from metadata supplied by the sample provider and were not determined by assay-based typing. Overall study results and their limits: The quantity of clinical and demographic metadata differed by source and by participant and was supplied without curation.

TCRbeta CDR3 regions were amplified from genomic DNA using the immunoSEQ Assay, a bias-controlled multiplex PCR. Under the source paper's analysis protocol: Within the assay, amplification of reference gene primers was used to estimate how many nucleated cells each sample contained. Sequence reads were collapsed and filtered to measure the absolute abundance of every unique TCRbeta CDR3 rearrangement. For each sample, productive Simpson clonality was calculated as the square root of Simpson's diversity index across productive rearrangements. Imported from immuneACCESS, the table was reduced by TCRdb to in-frame sequences with V and J called. These copies leave out some clones; in studies compared against another copy, an unresolved V gene accounts for under half, and the cause of the remainder is not known. V and J calls and clone size are copied from that table; D and trimming were computed from the DNA. The sample has 160,000 or so clones on record, 87% of them singletons. The ten largest clonotypes hold 10% of the sample.

One collaborating source in Seattle enrolled patients while the patients were actively infected and followed the patients over time throughout the course of disease. The collaborating institutions used their own protocols to collect whole blood in K2EDTA tubes. For TCRbeta analysis, collaborator samples were shipped as frozen whole blood, as isolated PBMCs, or as DNA extracted from either sample type. From cysteine to phenylalanine, the CDR3 is 16 amino acids long. Only the CDR3 DNA stays, 48 bases, in frame from base 1. The germline ends are 11 bases apart after V is trimmed by 0 bases and J by 2 bases. CDR1 and CDR2 are read off the germline V gene as MNHNS and SASEGT.

The chain is assembled from TRBV6-1 and TRBJ1-3; TRBD1 could be the D gene, as 5 bases match. The specimen was peripheral blood. This clonotype originated in a woman in her sixties or seventies with COVID-19, enrolled during active disease. The CDR3 loop reads CASSEAQGMTGNTIYF. The bases read TGTGCCAGCAGTGAAGCGCAGGGAATGACTGGAAACACCATATATTTT.